These 20 T cell receptor beta chains originate from one sample sequenced in a study of long-term antiretroviral therapy in people with HIV. With survey level as its setting, the immunoSEQ assay was v3.0. Method: immunoSEQ multiplex PCR; TCRdb's copy keeps in-frame clones and lacks some. The table includes about 16,000 clones, approximately 87% detected once. The material was unsorted PBMCs, obtained 0.7 years before starting antiretroviral therapy. The receptors shown here come from a man between 50 and 59 years old with HIV.

This clone has only a few counts. The chain links TRBV5-1 to TRBJ2-5, with D tentatively TRBD1 (6 bases). The CDR3 length is 14 residues. Germline lookup yields CDR1 SGHRS and CDR2 YFSETQ. V dropped 4 bases and J dropped 1 base, with 11 bases sitting between them. Here the CDR3 DNA reads TGCGCCAGCAGCGCACAGGGAGCCCAAGAGACCCAGTACTTC. Its protein product is CASSAQGAQETQYF.

The rearrangement uses TRBV29-1 and TRBJ1-1; D is possibly TRBD1 (6 bases). CDR1 SQVTM and CDR2 ANQGSEA come from the germline V gene. The CDR3 extends over 13 amino acids. The V and J ends lost 5 bases and 1 base respectively, with 11 bases between them. CDR3 in DNA: TGCAGCGTTTTCACGACAGGGAACACTGAAGCTTTCTTT. It codes for CSVFTTGNTEAFF.

The chain carries TRBV30 and TRBJ1-1, with D perhaps matching TRBD1 (5 bases). Trimming took 5 bases from V and 4 from J, leaving 20 bases between them. Germline CDR1 is GTSNPN and CDR2 is SVGIG (reference sequence). The CDR3 extends over 15 amino acids. The CDR3 region is CAWDKNRNSGTEAFF. CDR3 in DNA: TGTGCCTGGGATAAAAACAGGAATTCGGGCACTGAAGCTTTCTTT.

This rearrangement joins TRBV5-1 to TRBJ2-5; TRBD1 is a possible D gene (6 bases). Per the germline V gene, CDR1 is SGHRS and CDR2 is YFSETQ. This CDR3 region has 16 residues. V was cut by 2 bases and J by 4 bases, with 18 bases left in between. The CDR3 protein is CASSFQGTREGETQYF. In DNA form, the CDR3 reads TGCGCCAGCAGCTTCCAAGGGACACGCGAAGGAGAGACCCAGTACTTC.

The chain has TRBV11-3 and TRBJ2-5, with 9 bases that match TRBD2. The junction had 5 bases not matched to a gene; V was cut back by 1 base and J by 2 bases. CDR3 size: 16 residues. Germline V gives CDR1 SGHNT, CDR2 YENEEA. CDR3 residues: CASSLAAGGLQETQYF. Written as DNA, the CDR3 is TGTGCCAGCAGCTTAGCAGCGGGGGGCCTTCAAGAGACCCAGTACTTC.

This CDR3 reads CASSQDRGGAASGELFF. In DNA, the CDR3 is TGTGCCAGCAGCCAAGATCGGGGGGGAGCGGCATCCGGGGAGCTGTTTTTT. The chain carries TRBV14 and TRBJ2-2; the match to TRBD2 covers 8 bases. CDR1 and CDR2 (germline): SGHDN, FVKESK. This CDR3 region has 17 residues. With V trimmed by 0 bases and J by 6 bases, 9 bases remained unmatched. Full variable domain (rest looked up from reference TRBV14 and TRBJ2-2): EAGVTQFPSHSVIEKGQTVTLRCDPISGHDNLYWYRRVMGKEIKFLLHFVKESKQDESGMPNNRFLAERTGGTYSTLKVQPAELEDSGVYFCASSQDRGGAASGELFFGEGSRLTVL.

CDR3 DNA: TGTGCCAGCTCACCTCCGGGCCCGGACTATGGCTACACCTTC. This codes for CASSPPGPDYGYTF. V gene TRBV18 combines with J gene TRBJ1-2, with no clear D. Deletions cut 3 bases from V and 3 bases from J, with 11 bases between. Germline V lookup: CDR1 KGHSH, CDR2 LQKENI. The CDR3 has 14 residues.

This clone was picked up one time. The genes are TRBV11-2 and TRBJ2-2; D unclear. Germline assignment: CDR1 SGHAT and CDR2 FQNNGV. CDR3 length: 13 amino acids. Trimming shortened V by 5 bases and J by 4 bases, and 8 bases separated the two germline ends. Written as DNA, the CDR3 is TGTGCCAGCAGCCCGACGTTCACCGGGGAGCTGTTTTTT. This translates into CASSPTFTGELFF.

The CDR3 loop reads CASSQDFEGAGNSPLHF. The CDR3 DNA is TGCGCCAGCAGCCAAGATTTTGAGGGGGCCGGTAATTCACCCCTCCACTTT. J is TRBJ1-6 and V is TRBV4-3, with TRBD1 matching 7 bases. The CDR3 length is 17 residues. In germline, CDR1 is LGHNA, CDR2 YSLEER. The V and J ends lost 0 bases and 6 bases, in that order; junction bases with no gene match: 8.

V and J are TRBV29-1 and TRBJ1-5; no clear D gene. The CDR3 has 13 amino acids. V lost 6 bases to trimming and J lost 5 bases, with 14 bases between them. Germline loops: CDR1 SQVTM, CDR2 ANQGSEA. CDR3 residues: CSVVINWDQPQHF. The CDR3 nucleotides are TGCAGCGTGGTAATTAATTGGGATCAGCCCCAGCATTTT.

The V and J genes are TRBV10-2 and TRBJ2-5; TRBD1 or TRBD2 may be the D gene (5 bases each). Trimming removed 4 bases at V and 4 bases at J, with 13 bases between. The CDR3 runs 14 residues. Germline V gives CDR1 WSHSY, CDR2 SAAADI. The CDR3 protein is CASSGWGNGETQYF. The DNA for the CDR3 is TGCGCCAGCAGTGGATGGGGGAACGGAGAGACCCAGTACTTC.

V usage is TRBV10-3 and J usage is TRBJ1-2; no firm D call. The CDR3 extends over 14 amino acids. The germline CDR1 and CDR2 sequences are ENHRY and SYGVKD. Trimming took off 2 bases at V and 7 bases at J, with 14 bases between the two ends. This chain's CDR3 is CAISETRPPGGYTF. As DNA, the CDR3 is TGTGCCATCAGTGAGACCCGTCCTCCGGGTGGCTACACCTTC.

V usage is TRBV11-2 and J usage is TRBJ1-2; 7 bases line up with TRBD1. The CDR3 spans 13 residues. Germline V lookup: CDR1 SGHAT, CDR2 FQNNGV. The junction had 8 bases not matched to a gene; V was cut back by 5 bases and J by 8 bases. DNA for the CDR3: TGTGCCAGCAGCCCGGACAGGATTAAGGGCTACACCTTC. It translates to CASSPDRIKGYTF. The variable domain in full, with the rest retrieved from reference TRBV11-2 and TRBJ1-2, is EAGVAQSPRYKIIEKRQSVAFWCNPISGHATLYWYQQILGQGPKLLIQFQNNGVVDDSQLPKDRFSAERLKGVDSTLKIQPAKLEDSAVYLCASSPDRIKGYTFGSGTRLTVV.

V is TRBV30 and J is TRBJ1-5; 7 bases are a match to TRBD1. Losses at the gene ends were 1 base for V and 5 bases for J; bases not matched to a gene: 5. Germline V gene lookup returns CDR1 GTSNPN and CDR2 SVGIG (reference sequence). The CDR3 length is 14 residues. Written as DNA, the CDR3 is TGTGCCTGGAGTGAAGAGACAGGGTATCAGCCCCAGCATTTT. It codes for CAWSEETGYQPQHF.

This chain connects TRBV7-9 to TRBJ2-2, with 16 bases identical to TRBD2. Trimming cost V 5 bases and J 5 bases; bases outside gene matches: 5. The CDR3 is made up of 17 amino acids. Looked up from germline, CDR1 is SEHNR and CDR2 is FQNEAQ (reference sequence). Written as DNA, the CDR3 is TGTGCCAGCAGCCCGGGACTAGCGGGAGGGCCTACCGGGGAGCTGTTTTTT. It specifies CASSPGLAGGPTGELFF.

The genes are TRBV6-6 and TRBJ1-2; tentatively, D is TRBD1 (6 bases). The CDR3 has 16 residues. Trimming stripped 4 bases from V and 2 bases from J, with 17 bases between. The germline CDR1 and CDR2 sequences are MNHNY and SVGAGI (reference sequence). CDR3 loop: CASSSQPGQANYGYTF. The CDR3 coding sequence is TGTGCCAGCAGTTCCCAACCGGGACAAGCCAACTATGGCTACACCTTC.

This clone appeared a few times. This chain joins TRBV6-5 and TRBJ2-3, with D perhaps matching TRBD1 (6 bases). CDR1 is MNHEY and CDR2 is SVGAGI in the germline V gene. CDR3 size: 15 residues. Trimming pared 6 bases from V and 1 base from J, leaving 14 bases between. Written as DNA, the CDR3 is TGTGCCAGCAGAGAGGACAGATCAGGCACAGATACGCAGTATTTT. Translated: CASREDRSGTDTQYF.

This chain uses TRBV5-1 with TRBJ2-3; D perhaps matches TRBD1 (6 bases). Germline values: CDR1 SGHRS, CDR2 YFSETQ. The CDR3 loop spans 15 amino acids. Trimming took off 0 bases at V and 0 bases at J, with 8 bases between the two ends. The CDR3 nucleotides are TGCGCCAGCAGCTTGGTGCAGGGGAGCACAGATACGCAGTATTTT. It yields the protein CASSLVQGSTDTQYF. Looking up the rest from reference TRBV5-1 and TRBJ2-3 gives the full variable domain: KAGVTQTPRYLIKTRGQQVTLSCSPISGHRSVSWYQQTPGQGLQFLFEYFSETQRNKGNFPGRFSGRQFSNSRSEMNVSTLELGDSALYLCASSLVQGSTDTQYFGPGTRLTVL.

This chain joins TRBV5-1 and TRBJ2-4, with D possibly matching TRBD2 (6 bases). Trimming removed 2 bases at V and 6 bases at J, with 15 bases between. CDR1 SGHRS and CDR2 YFSETQ come from the germline V gene. The CDR3 sequence is 15 residues long. This CDR3 reads CASSFRERLGNIQYF. The DNA for the CDR3 is TGCGCCAGCAGCTTCCGGGAGAGGCTAGGAAACATTCAGTACTTC.

This rearrangement joins TRBV23-1 to TRBJ2-7; 7 nucleotides agree with TRBD1. TRBV23-1 is noted as an ORF with a role that remains uncertain. This CDR3 region has 13 residues. V was pared by 5 bases and J by 0 bases, with 1 base of the junction left unmatched. This chain's CDR3 is CASSGDSSYEQYF. The CDR3 DNA reads TGCGCCAGCAGTGGGGACAGCTCCTACGAGCAGTACTTC.